The 27 T cell receptor beta chains below all came from one sample that was sequenced in a study of regulatory T cells in long-lasting Graves disease. Documented time point: newly diagnosed GD, antithyroid drugs for less than 3 months. PBMC RNA was the source of the TCR library. CDR3-region Arm-PCR and iRepertoire HTBI primers produced the TCR beta libraries. MiXCR, run by TCRdb on the multiplex PCR reads, gives a single entry per CDR3 protein. In the table there are 320,000 or so distinct CDR3 sequences, 15% to 20% of which are singletons. Sequencing used peripheral blood mononuclear cells (PBMCs), obtained at new diagnosis, from a patient treated with antithyroid drugs. The receptors were sampled from a female donor with Graves disease.

Comments on this clonotype: A far larger clone differs by one base, so this is likely a read error. This chain connects TRBV2 to TRBJ2-5, with no clear D. Germline assignment: CDR1 SNHLY and CDR2 FYNNEI. Trimming took 2 bases from V and 11 from J, leaving 21 bases between them. The CDR3 loop spans 15 amino acids. The CDR3 loop reads CASSERVSSYNEQYF. The CDR3 DNA sequence: TGTGCCAGCAGTGAAAGAGTGAGCTCCTACAATGAGCAGTACTTC.

This clonotype was detected many times. The rearrangement joins TRBV24-1 to TRBJ2-3; 9 nucleotides agree with TRBD2. Germline V CDR1 and CDR2: KGHDR, SFDVKD. This CDR3 is built from 16 residues. The ends lost 4 bases at V and 3 bases at J; junction bases unmatched: 7. The CDR3 here is CATSDPGSGRTDTQYF. The DNA for the CDR3 is TGTGCCACCAGTGACCCCGGTAGCGGGAGAACAGATACGCAGTATTTT.

This clonotype has more than one count but fewer than ten. V is TRBV27 and J is TRBJ1-3; 7 bases agree with TRBD1. Germline CDR1 reads MNHEY; CDR2 reads SMNVEV (reference sequence). There are 14 residues in the CDR3. After removal of 4 bases from V and 8 bases from J, the junction contained 8 bases not matched to a gene. CDR3: CASSCGTEGDTIYF. For the CDR3, the DNA is TGTGCCAGCAGTTGCGGGACAGAGGGAGACACCATATATTTT.

A few counts support this clonotype. This chain joins TRBV3-1 and TRBJ2-3; 14 bases align to TRBD2. This CDR3 has 15 amino acids. The V and J ends lost 4 bases and 5 bases, in that order; junction bases with no gene match: 2. Germline V lookup: CDR1 LGHDT, CDR2 YNNKEL (reference sequence). CDR3 bases: TGTGCCAGCAGCCGACTAGCGGGAGGGGGAGATACGCAGTATTTT. Its translation is CASSRLAGGGDTQYF.

Ten or more counts support this clonotype. V gene TRBV2 combines with J gene TRBJ1-1; D remains unclear. Germline V gene lookup returns CDR1 SNHLY and CDR2 FYNNEI. CDR3 length: 14 amino acids. Trimming cost V 6 bases and J 4 bases, with 15 bases left between them. CDR3 sequence (DNA): TGTGCCAGCAGGGAACCATCAGCGGGCACTGAAGCTTTCTTT. It yields the protein CASREPSAGTEAFF.

Note on this clonotype: The junction departs from the called germline gene at one end, perhaps through a read error. V gene TRBV6-1 combines with J gene TRBJ1-3; possibly TRBD1 for D (5 bases). Germline V lookup: CDR1 MNHNS, CDR2 SASEGT. This CDR3 is 13 amino acids long. The CDR3 spells CASREGAGNTIYF. CDR3 in DNA: TGTGCCAGCAGGGAAGGGGCCGGGAACACCATATATTTT.

This clonotype was counted many times. The chain uses TRBV12-5 and TRBJ1-2; D is possibly TRBD1 (5 bases). This CDR3 is 17 amino acids long. From germline, CDR1 is LGHNT and CDR2 FRNRAP. Trimming removed 3 bases from V and 5 bases from J, with 22 bases in between. The CDR3 DNA sequence: TGTGCTAGTGGTTTCTCGGGACTCCGGACCCTAAATTATGGCTACACCTTC. It translates to CASGFSGLRTLNYGYTF. The variable domain in full, with the rest retrieved from reference TRBV12-5 and TRBJ1-2, is DARVTQTPRHKVTEMGQEVTMRCQPILGHNTVFWYRQTMMQGLELLAYFRNRAPLDDSGMPKDRFSAEMPDATLATLKIQPSEPRDSAVYFCASGFSGLRTLNYGYTFGSGTRLTVV.

This clonotype was counted at least ten times. V is TRBV19 and J is TRBJ1-5, with D possibly being TRBD1 (5 bases). The germline V and J ends were trimmed by 5 bases and 5 bases, with 10 bases remaining between them. The CDR3 extends over 13 amino acids. Germline-derived CDR1 and CDR2 are LNHDA and SQIVND (reference sequence). The CDR3 region is CASSVQVHQPQHF. In nucleotides, the CDR3 is TGTGCCAGTAGTGTACAGGTCCATCAGCCCCAGCATTTT.

This clonotype showed up many times. The junction does not match germline at one end; this may be a read error. The rearrangement links TRBV12-3 or TRBV12-4 to TRBJ2-7, with D possibly TRBD2 on 5 matching bases. There are 14 residues in the CDR3. CDR3 DNA sequence: TGTGCCTGCAGCTCCGGTGGGAGCTCCTACGAGCAGTACTTC. Translated: CACSSGGSSYEQYF.

This chain connects TRBV9 to TRBJ2-1, with D unresolved. The germline V gene encodes CDR1 SGDLS and CDR2 YYNGEE. The length of the CDR3 is 16 residues. V lost 0 bases, J lost 0 bases, and 10 bases lay in between. The CDR3 region has the DNA TGTGCCAGCAGCGTAGAGAGCAGATTCTCCTACAATGAGCAGTTCTTC. It yields the protein CASSVESRFSYNEQFF.

The sample holds one count of this clonotype. It is likely a read error: a sequence one base away is far more abundant. The chain recombines TRBV2 with TRBJ2-3; TRBD1 is a possible D gene (6 bases). The germline V gene has CDR1 SNHLY and CDR2 FYNNEI. This CDR3 spans 15 amino acids. Trimming cost V 3 bases and J 1 base, with 11 bases left between them. The CDR3: CASSDQGTGTDTQYF. Here the CDR3 DNA reads TGTGCCAGCAGTGACCAGGGGACCGGCACAGATACGCAGTATTTT.

This clonotype was found many times. The J gene is TRBJ1-5, the V gene TRBV28; D not resolved. Trimming stripped 2 bases from V and 10 bases from J, with 15 bases between. The CDR3 has 14 residues. In germline, CDR1 is MDHEN, CDR2 SYDVKM. The chain's CDR3 is CASSLVNIGRPQHF. The CDR3 DNA reads as TGTGCCAGCAGTTTAGTGAACATCGGTAGACCCCAGCATTTT.

This clonotype was recorded many times. The chain carries TRBV9 and TRBJ2-7; possible D gene TRBD2, 5 bases. The V end was cut by 4 bases, the J end by 6 bases, with 11 bases between. The V gene's germline CDR1 is SGDLS and CDR2 YYNGEE. This CDR3 contains 12 residues. The CDR3 coding sequence is TGTGCCAGCAGCCTAGCCCCCTCCGAGCAGTACTTC. Protein product: CASSLAPSEQYF.

This clonotype was seen at least ten times. This chain connects TRBV15 to TRBJ2-7; tentatively, D is TRBD1 (6 bases). CDR1 and CDR2 (germline): LNHNV, YYDKDF (reference sequence). V was cut by 3 bases and J by 6 bases, with 15 bases left in between. The CDR3 sequence is 14 residues long. This chain's CDR3 is CATSSEGQSREQYF. Written as DNA, the CDR3 is TGTGCCACCAGCAGTGAAGGACAGTCTCGCGAGCAGTACTTC.

The chain recombines TRBV20-1 with TRBJ1-4; 10 bases line up with TRBD1. Per germline, CDR1 DFQATT and CDR2 SNEGSKA (reference sequence). The V and J ends lost 4 bases and 7 bases, in that order; junction bases with no gene match: 9. The CDR3 is made up of 15 amino acids. The CDR3 is CSATGQGTAGEKLFF. The CDR3 bases are TGCAGTGCTACGGGACAGGGGACGGCTGGTGAAAAACTGTTTTTT.

This clonotype was picked up many times. The chain combines TRBV12-3 or TRBV12-4 with TRBJ1-5; D is unresolved. Deletions cut 7 bases from V and 6 bases from J, with 13 bases between. The CDR3 extends over 13 amino acids. The CDR3 region has the DNA TGTGCCAGCACTGGACGGCCTTCTCAGCCCCAGCATTTT. This translates into CASTGRPSQPQHF.

This clonotype was seen repeatedly, ten times or more. V is TRBV10-3 and J is TRBJ1-1; maybe TRBD1 (5 bases). Germline-derived CDR1 and CDR2 are ENHRY and SYGVKD. V shed 6 bases and J shed 2 bases, with 22 bases lying between them. The CDR3 loop spans 17 amino acids. CDR3 sequence: CAISRANGGGSNTEAFF. CDR3 bases: TGTGCCATCAGCCGGGCTAATGGGGGGGGATCCAACACTGAAGCTTTCTTT.

The rearrangement links TRBV29-1 to TRBJ2-1; D gene ambiguous. Per the germline V gene, CDR1 is SQVTM and CDR2 is ANQGSEA. Deletions cut 7 bases from V and 5 bases from J, with 3 bases between. The CDR3 sequence is 9 residues long. This CDR3 is CSADNEQFF. CDR3 nucleotide sequence: TGCAGCGCTGACAATGAGCAGTTCTTC.

This clonotype was recorded many times. The chain uses TRBV3-1 and TRBJ2-3; TRBD1 or TRBD2 may be the D gene (5 bases each). Looked up from germline, CDR1 is LGHDT and CDR2 is YNNKEL (reference sequence). The CDR3 loop spans 14 amino acids. The V end lost 3 bases, the J end lost 4 bases, and 11 bases lay between the germline ends. CDR3 protein: CASSHGMGADTQYF. For the CDR3, the DNA is TGTGCCAGCAGCCATGGAATGGGGGCAGATACGCAGTATTTT.

This chain links TRBV7-9 with TRBJ1-3; weak D call: TRBD1 (6 bases). V lost 6 bases and J lost 4, with 16 bases in between. Per the germline V gene, CDR1 is SEHNR and CDR2 is FQNEAQ (reference sequence). CDR3 length equals 15 residues. CDR3 sequence: CASSHLQGEGNTIYF. The CDR3 DNA follows: TGTGCCAGCAGTCATTTACAGGGCGAAGGAAACACCATATATTTT.

This clonotype was counted at least ten times. The chain joins TRBV5-1 to TRBJ2-5, with 7 positions matching TRBD1. The CDR3 sequence is 14 residues long. Unmatched junction bases numbered 7, after V lost 4 bases and J lost 4 bases. From germline, CDR1 is SGHRS and CDR2 YFSETQ. The CDR3 loop reads CASSPKGAGETQYF. CDR3 bases: TGCGCCAGCAGCCCAAAGGGGGCAGGAGAGACCCAGTACTTC.

This clonotype has ten or more counts. The chain uses TRBV20-1 and TRBJ2-5; 12 bases are a match to TRBD2. The J segment lost 1 base and the V segment lost 3 bases, leaving 9 bases of the junction unmatched. The germline V gene has CDR1 DFQATT and CDR2 SNEGSKA (reference sequence). The CDR3 totals 17 residues. The CDR3, as DNA: TGCAGTGCTAGCGGACTAGCGGGACCCAGACTCCAAGAGACCCAGTACTTC. Its protein product is CSASGLAGPRLQETQYF.

J is TRBJ2-7 and V is TRBV11-2, with TRBD2 matching 12 bases. J gave up 7 bases and V 0 bases, and 4 bases lay outside the gene matches. Germline V gives CDR1 SGHAT, CDR2 FQNNGV. CDR3 length: 15 amino acids. CDR3 nucleotide sequence: TGTGCCAGCAGCTTAGAGGCTAGCGGGAGGGAAGAGCAGTACTTC. Its translation is CASSLEASGREEQYF.

Ten or more counts support this clonotype. This chain joins TRBV20-1 and TRBJ2-7, with 8 bases identical to TRBD1. The V and J ends lost 3 bases and 3 bases, in that order; junction bases with no gene match: 4. The germline CDR1 and CDR2 sequences are DFQATT and SNEGSKA (reference sequence). The length of the CDR3 is 13 residues. This chain's CDR3 is CSAREDRDYEQYF. The CDR3 DNA sequence: TGCAGTGCTAGGGAGGACAGGGACTACGAGCAGTACTTC.

This clonotype has just a few counts. The chain recombines TRBV6-1 with TRBJ2-5; TRBD1 might be the D (6 bases). The CDR3 is 16 amino acids. V lost 6 bases to trimming and J lost 0 bases, with 17 bases between them. Per germline, CDR1 MNHNS and CDR2 SASEGT. In DNA form, the CDR3 reads TGTGCCAGCAGAACAGGACAGCCTTGGTACCAAGAGACCCAGTACTTC. Residues: CASRTGQPWYQETQYF.

This clonotype was picked up many times. This chain uses TRBV12-5 with TRBJ2-7; D unresolved. The CDR3 totals 13 residues. Trimming took off 11 bases at V and 0 bases at J, with 14 bases between the two ends. Per the germline V gene, CDR1 is LGHNT and CDR2 is FRNRAP. The CDR3 reads CASGYPSSYEQYF. The CDR3 DNA reads as TGTGCTTCTGGGTATCCGAGCTCCTACGAGCAGTACTTC.

This clonotype was seen a handful of times. The chain recombines TRBV7-6 with TRBJ2-1, with TRBD2 matching 8 bases. The CDR3 sequence is 16 residues long. Germline V gene sequence: CDR1 SGHVS, CDR2 FNYEAQ. Trimming took 5 bases from V and 3 from J; bases not matched to a gene: 9. As DNA, the CDR3 is TGTGCCAGCAGCCAGAAGCGGGAGACTTTCTACAATGAGCAGTTCTTC. Its protein product is CASSQKRETFYNEQFF.